The 9 T cell receptor beta chains listed next were all sequenced from one sample in a study of T-cell reconstitution after alpha-beta-depleted transplantation in children. Construction of the TCRbeta library involved unique molecular identifiers. One entry per CDR3 protein, called by TCRdb with MiXCR from the PCR reads. The table has around 500,000 distinct CDR3 sequences, about an eighth seen once. Here the sequenced sample was PBMCs from the stem cell graft donor, taken from the stem cell graft. The receptors shown here come from a human donor who donated a stem cell graft to a child with combined immunodeficiency.

This clonotype was detected a few times. In nucleotides, the CDR3 is TGCGCCAGCAGCTTGGACAGGGTTGGAGGCTACACCTTC. This encodes CASSLDRVGGYTF. J is TRBJ1-2 and V is TRBV5-1, with D possibly matching TRBD1 (6 bases). Germline V gene lookup returns CDR1 SGHRS and CDR2 YFSETQ. Between the trimmed V and J ends, which lost 0 bases and 8 bases, there was a span of 11 bases. This CDR3 has 13 residues.

Only a few counts were recorded for this clonotype. V and J are TRBV7-9 and TRBJ2-1; D uncertain. The CDR3 consists of 14 residues. Between the trimmed V and J ends, which lost 3 bases and 7 bases, there was a span of 13 bases. The germline V gene has CDR1 SEHNR and CDR2 FQNEAQ (reference sequence). CDR3 protein: CASSLVPRKNEQFF. In DNA, the CDR3 is TGTGCCAGCAGCTTGGTCCCCCGCAAGAATGAGCAGTTCTTC.

This clonotype was recorded many times. The genes are TRBV20-1 and TRBJ2-2, with 7 bases lining up with TRBD2. Germline assignment: CDR1 DFQATT and CDR2 SNEGSKA (reference sequence). The trim removed 3 bases at V and 5 bases at J, leaving 6 bases unmatched. The CDR3 is 14 amino acids. In DNA form, the CDR3 reads TGCAGTGCTAGTCCAGGGCGGGGGACCGGGGAGCTGTTTTTT. Protein sequence: CSASPGRGTGELFF.

This clonotype has more than one count but fewer than ten. The CDR3 DNA reads as TGTGCCAGCAGTGAAGGAGGGGGAAGGCGGGGCTACACCTTC. This translates into CASSEGGGRRGYTF. The chain is built from TRBV25-1 and TRBJ1-2; D is perhaps TRBD1 (6 bases). The V gene's germline CDR1 is MGHDK and CDR2 SYGVNS. The CDR3 has 14 amino acids. V lost 2 bases, J lost 8 bases, and 15 bases lay in between.

This clonotype was seen more than once but under ten times. This chain connects TRBV12-3 or TRBV12-4 to TRBJ2-2; possibly TRBD2 for D (5 bases). The CDR3 runs 13 residues. V was cut by 7 bases and J by 6 bases, with 12 bases left in between. CDR3 loop: CASTIEGSGELFF. The CDR3 DNA reads TGTGCCAGCACGATAGAGGGTTCCGGGGAGCTGTTTTTT.

The V and J genes are TRBV12-3 or TRBV12-4 and TRBJ2-7; TRBD2 matches at 9 bases. The ends lost 3 bases at V and 6 bases at J; junction bases unmatched: 3. The length of the CDR3 is 13 residues. The CDR3 DNA sequence: TGTGCCAGCAGTTTTAGCGGGAGTTCCGAGCAGTACTTC. Its protein product is CASSFSGSSEQYF.

The chain is built from TRBV12-3 or TRBV12-4 and TRBJ1-3; D gene unclear. CDR3 size: 18 residues. Trimming removed 3 bases from V and 0 bases from J, with 18 bases in between. CDR3 amino acids: CASSFPANLPFSGNTIYF. The CDR3, as DNA: TGTGCCAGCAGTTTTCCTGCCAACCTTCCTTTCTCTGGAAACACCATATATTTT.

The chain couples TRBV7-9 to TRBJ1-1; 10 bases match TRBD1. V trimming: 4 bases; J trimming: 11 bases; junction bases outside the gene matches: 4. The germline gives CDR1 SEHNR, CDR2 FQNEAQ (reference sequence). The CDR3 is 12 amino acids. CDR3 in amino acids: CASSSGTGEAFF. Written as DNA, the CDR3 is TGTGCCAGCAGCTCTGGGACAGGGGAGGCTTTCTTT.

This clonotype was counted only a few times. The chain combines TRBV11-2 with TRBJ2-7; D is tentatively TRBD1 or TRBD2 (5 bases each). Germline V gene data show CDR1 as SGHAT and CDR2 as FQNNGV. The V end lost 11 bases, the J end lost 2 bases, and 13 bases lay between the germline ends. The CDR3 sequence is 12 residues long. Written as DNA, the CDR3 is TGTGCCTGGGGGACCATGGCCTACGAGCAGTACTTC. Its translation: CAWGTMAYEQYF.